This TCR beta chain was identified in a study of control samples from healthy donors and cancer patients. V dropped 3 bases and J dropped 1 base, with 4 bases sitting between them. The CDR3 is 13 amino acids. CDR1 and CDR2 from the germline V gene are SGHTA and FQGNSA. Assay: immunoSEQ multiplex PCR; the TCRdb copy retains only in-frame clones and omits some. The profile covers tens of thousands of clones, with 85% to 90% appearing a single time and 40% taken by the ten largest. This TCR derives from a man aged 45 to 65 with head and neck cancer. The chain couples TRBV7-2 to TRBJ1-5; D ambiguous. The sample consisted of PBMCs. The CDR3 sequence is CASSFQSNQPQHF. CDR3 in DNA: TGTGCCAGCAGCTTTCAGAGCAATCAGCCCCAGCATTTT.